Described below is a single T cell receptor beta chain sequence and its context. The germline V gene has CDR1 KGHSH and CDR2 LQKENI. CDR3 size: 14 residues. V lost 3 bases to trimming and J lost 5 bases, with 13 bases between them. PCR was performed using 60 Vbeta and 13 Jbeta primers. Using immunoSEQ multiplex PCR, the repertoire was profiled, and TCRdb retains in-frame clones only, with some absent. The table has around 140,000 clones, approximately 57% seen once; the top ten hold around 1.8%. The sample originates from a study of cytomegalovirus exposure and HLA in healthy donors. The rearrangement links TRBV18 to TRBJ1-1; no reliable D call. This receptor was identified in a male donor in good health and CMV-seronegative. The sequenced sample was PBMCs. Written as DNA, the CDR3 is TGTGCCAGCTCACCCCGAGGACTGGGGACTGAAGCTTTCTTT. This gives the protein CASSPRGLGTEAFF.